This TCR beta chain is drawn from a study of shared clonotypes between healthy human individuals. Libraries were prepared by immunoSEQ multiplex PCR; TCRdb keeps only in-frame clonotypes and omits some of them. The sample gives approximately 470,000 clones, around 80% of which show up once; about 12% is in the top ten. CDR1 and CDR2 (germline): SNHLY, FYNNEI. The ends were cut back, 6 bases at V and 5 bases at J, with 11 bases in the middle. The CDR3 is 14 amino acids. This chain links TRBV2 with TRBJ1-6; tentatively, D is TRBD1 (6 bases). The source of this sequence is a woman in her thirties or forties in good health. Some clones in this sample may be carry-over from other donors' samples. The sequencing input was PBMCs. This CDR3 reads CASRGDTNNSPLHF. The CDR3 coding sequence is TGTGCCAGCAGGGGGGACACAAATAATTCACCCCTCCACTTT.